One sample yielded the 6 T cell receptor beta chains listed below, sequenced in a study of T cells in Graves' hyperthyroidism and ophthalmopathy (dated by TCRdb to the late 2010s). Library preparation employed multiplex PCR. The data were produced on an Illumina HiSeq 2000. The TCR beta CDR3 regions were amplified from RNA transcripts. A first-round RT-PCR of the TCR CDR3 used the HTBI primer set with the Qiagen OneStep RT-PCR kit. TCRdb reran the public reads through fastp at Q25 and MiXCR, keeping productive beta chains. Identical CDR3 protein sequences are pooled into one entry, listed with their most common genes and DNA. The sample table records around 350,000 distinct CDR3 sequences; over 15% of these occur just once. The ten largest account for around 4% of the sample. Input material: blood. Every receptor here comes from a woman in her late teens or twenties with Graves' hyperthyroidism.

This clonotype was detected ten times or more. V is TRBV24-1 and J is TRBJ1-5; 7 nucleotides agree with TRBD1. In germline, CDR1 is KGHDR, CDR2 SFDVKD. V was clipped by 4 bases and J by 4 bases; unmatched bases: 9. CDR3 length equals 16 residues. The CDR3 DNA reads as TGTGCCACCAGTGACCCCAGGGGGGGCGGAAATCAGCCCCAGCATTTT. Translated: CATSDPRGGGNQPQHF.

This clonotype was seen ten or more times. The chain uses TRBV7-3 and TRBJ2-7; D call uncertain. Trimming cost V 3 bases and J 0 bases, with 9 bases left between them. The CDR3 extends over 14 amino acids. Germline V CDR1 and CDR2: SGHTA, FQGTGA. CDR3 DNA: TGTGCCAGCAGCTTGACGGCGAGCTCCTACGAGCAGTACTTC. This translates into CASSLTASSYEQYF.

This clonotype was counted ten times or more. The V and J genes are TRBV12-3 or TRBV12-4 and TRBJ2-5; D uncertain. V lost 5 bases, J lost 2 bases, and 15 bases lay in between. This CDR3 contains 15 residues. The CDR3 reads CASSAGGGRQETQYF. The CDR3 region has the DNA TGTGCCAGCAGTGCAGGTGGTGGCAGGCAAGAGACCCAGTACTTC.

The CDR3 nucleotides are TGTGCCACCAGCAGTGATAGGGGGGCGAGGGAGACCCAGTACTTC. Protein product: CATSSDRGARETQYF. The chain couples TRBV15 to TRBJ2-5, with D possibly being TRBD1 or TRBD2 (6 bases each). The CDR3 consists of 15 residues. Trimming took 3 bases from V and 5 from J, leaving 16 bases between them. Germline V gene sequence: CDR1 LNHNV, CDR2 YYDKDF (reference sequence).

This clonotype was observed at least ten times. DNA for the CDR3: TGTGCCAGCAGCCCGCCGACAGGGGCGCGCGGAAACACCATATATTTT. Translated, it gives CASSPPTGARGNTIYF. The chain combines TRBV11-1 with TRBJ1-3; 8 nucleotides agree with TRBD1. Trimming at V came to 5 bases and at J to 4 bases, leaving 10 bases not matched to a gene. The CDR3 runs to 16 residues. Germline CDR1 and CDR2: SGHAT and FQDESV (reference sequence).

This clonotype was counted many times. The rearrangement links TRBV20-1 to TRBJ1-5; 9 bases are shared with TRBD1. Germline CDR1 DFQATT, CDR2 SNEGSKA (reference sequence). V dropped 6 bases and J dropped 9; count of bases not matched to a gene: 9. This CDR3 is 13 amino acids long. The CDR3 spells CSAHRGRNWPQHF. DNA for the CDR3: TGCAGTGCGCACAGGGGGCGGAATTGGCCCCAGCATTTT.